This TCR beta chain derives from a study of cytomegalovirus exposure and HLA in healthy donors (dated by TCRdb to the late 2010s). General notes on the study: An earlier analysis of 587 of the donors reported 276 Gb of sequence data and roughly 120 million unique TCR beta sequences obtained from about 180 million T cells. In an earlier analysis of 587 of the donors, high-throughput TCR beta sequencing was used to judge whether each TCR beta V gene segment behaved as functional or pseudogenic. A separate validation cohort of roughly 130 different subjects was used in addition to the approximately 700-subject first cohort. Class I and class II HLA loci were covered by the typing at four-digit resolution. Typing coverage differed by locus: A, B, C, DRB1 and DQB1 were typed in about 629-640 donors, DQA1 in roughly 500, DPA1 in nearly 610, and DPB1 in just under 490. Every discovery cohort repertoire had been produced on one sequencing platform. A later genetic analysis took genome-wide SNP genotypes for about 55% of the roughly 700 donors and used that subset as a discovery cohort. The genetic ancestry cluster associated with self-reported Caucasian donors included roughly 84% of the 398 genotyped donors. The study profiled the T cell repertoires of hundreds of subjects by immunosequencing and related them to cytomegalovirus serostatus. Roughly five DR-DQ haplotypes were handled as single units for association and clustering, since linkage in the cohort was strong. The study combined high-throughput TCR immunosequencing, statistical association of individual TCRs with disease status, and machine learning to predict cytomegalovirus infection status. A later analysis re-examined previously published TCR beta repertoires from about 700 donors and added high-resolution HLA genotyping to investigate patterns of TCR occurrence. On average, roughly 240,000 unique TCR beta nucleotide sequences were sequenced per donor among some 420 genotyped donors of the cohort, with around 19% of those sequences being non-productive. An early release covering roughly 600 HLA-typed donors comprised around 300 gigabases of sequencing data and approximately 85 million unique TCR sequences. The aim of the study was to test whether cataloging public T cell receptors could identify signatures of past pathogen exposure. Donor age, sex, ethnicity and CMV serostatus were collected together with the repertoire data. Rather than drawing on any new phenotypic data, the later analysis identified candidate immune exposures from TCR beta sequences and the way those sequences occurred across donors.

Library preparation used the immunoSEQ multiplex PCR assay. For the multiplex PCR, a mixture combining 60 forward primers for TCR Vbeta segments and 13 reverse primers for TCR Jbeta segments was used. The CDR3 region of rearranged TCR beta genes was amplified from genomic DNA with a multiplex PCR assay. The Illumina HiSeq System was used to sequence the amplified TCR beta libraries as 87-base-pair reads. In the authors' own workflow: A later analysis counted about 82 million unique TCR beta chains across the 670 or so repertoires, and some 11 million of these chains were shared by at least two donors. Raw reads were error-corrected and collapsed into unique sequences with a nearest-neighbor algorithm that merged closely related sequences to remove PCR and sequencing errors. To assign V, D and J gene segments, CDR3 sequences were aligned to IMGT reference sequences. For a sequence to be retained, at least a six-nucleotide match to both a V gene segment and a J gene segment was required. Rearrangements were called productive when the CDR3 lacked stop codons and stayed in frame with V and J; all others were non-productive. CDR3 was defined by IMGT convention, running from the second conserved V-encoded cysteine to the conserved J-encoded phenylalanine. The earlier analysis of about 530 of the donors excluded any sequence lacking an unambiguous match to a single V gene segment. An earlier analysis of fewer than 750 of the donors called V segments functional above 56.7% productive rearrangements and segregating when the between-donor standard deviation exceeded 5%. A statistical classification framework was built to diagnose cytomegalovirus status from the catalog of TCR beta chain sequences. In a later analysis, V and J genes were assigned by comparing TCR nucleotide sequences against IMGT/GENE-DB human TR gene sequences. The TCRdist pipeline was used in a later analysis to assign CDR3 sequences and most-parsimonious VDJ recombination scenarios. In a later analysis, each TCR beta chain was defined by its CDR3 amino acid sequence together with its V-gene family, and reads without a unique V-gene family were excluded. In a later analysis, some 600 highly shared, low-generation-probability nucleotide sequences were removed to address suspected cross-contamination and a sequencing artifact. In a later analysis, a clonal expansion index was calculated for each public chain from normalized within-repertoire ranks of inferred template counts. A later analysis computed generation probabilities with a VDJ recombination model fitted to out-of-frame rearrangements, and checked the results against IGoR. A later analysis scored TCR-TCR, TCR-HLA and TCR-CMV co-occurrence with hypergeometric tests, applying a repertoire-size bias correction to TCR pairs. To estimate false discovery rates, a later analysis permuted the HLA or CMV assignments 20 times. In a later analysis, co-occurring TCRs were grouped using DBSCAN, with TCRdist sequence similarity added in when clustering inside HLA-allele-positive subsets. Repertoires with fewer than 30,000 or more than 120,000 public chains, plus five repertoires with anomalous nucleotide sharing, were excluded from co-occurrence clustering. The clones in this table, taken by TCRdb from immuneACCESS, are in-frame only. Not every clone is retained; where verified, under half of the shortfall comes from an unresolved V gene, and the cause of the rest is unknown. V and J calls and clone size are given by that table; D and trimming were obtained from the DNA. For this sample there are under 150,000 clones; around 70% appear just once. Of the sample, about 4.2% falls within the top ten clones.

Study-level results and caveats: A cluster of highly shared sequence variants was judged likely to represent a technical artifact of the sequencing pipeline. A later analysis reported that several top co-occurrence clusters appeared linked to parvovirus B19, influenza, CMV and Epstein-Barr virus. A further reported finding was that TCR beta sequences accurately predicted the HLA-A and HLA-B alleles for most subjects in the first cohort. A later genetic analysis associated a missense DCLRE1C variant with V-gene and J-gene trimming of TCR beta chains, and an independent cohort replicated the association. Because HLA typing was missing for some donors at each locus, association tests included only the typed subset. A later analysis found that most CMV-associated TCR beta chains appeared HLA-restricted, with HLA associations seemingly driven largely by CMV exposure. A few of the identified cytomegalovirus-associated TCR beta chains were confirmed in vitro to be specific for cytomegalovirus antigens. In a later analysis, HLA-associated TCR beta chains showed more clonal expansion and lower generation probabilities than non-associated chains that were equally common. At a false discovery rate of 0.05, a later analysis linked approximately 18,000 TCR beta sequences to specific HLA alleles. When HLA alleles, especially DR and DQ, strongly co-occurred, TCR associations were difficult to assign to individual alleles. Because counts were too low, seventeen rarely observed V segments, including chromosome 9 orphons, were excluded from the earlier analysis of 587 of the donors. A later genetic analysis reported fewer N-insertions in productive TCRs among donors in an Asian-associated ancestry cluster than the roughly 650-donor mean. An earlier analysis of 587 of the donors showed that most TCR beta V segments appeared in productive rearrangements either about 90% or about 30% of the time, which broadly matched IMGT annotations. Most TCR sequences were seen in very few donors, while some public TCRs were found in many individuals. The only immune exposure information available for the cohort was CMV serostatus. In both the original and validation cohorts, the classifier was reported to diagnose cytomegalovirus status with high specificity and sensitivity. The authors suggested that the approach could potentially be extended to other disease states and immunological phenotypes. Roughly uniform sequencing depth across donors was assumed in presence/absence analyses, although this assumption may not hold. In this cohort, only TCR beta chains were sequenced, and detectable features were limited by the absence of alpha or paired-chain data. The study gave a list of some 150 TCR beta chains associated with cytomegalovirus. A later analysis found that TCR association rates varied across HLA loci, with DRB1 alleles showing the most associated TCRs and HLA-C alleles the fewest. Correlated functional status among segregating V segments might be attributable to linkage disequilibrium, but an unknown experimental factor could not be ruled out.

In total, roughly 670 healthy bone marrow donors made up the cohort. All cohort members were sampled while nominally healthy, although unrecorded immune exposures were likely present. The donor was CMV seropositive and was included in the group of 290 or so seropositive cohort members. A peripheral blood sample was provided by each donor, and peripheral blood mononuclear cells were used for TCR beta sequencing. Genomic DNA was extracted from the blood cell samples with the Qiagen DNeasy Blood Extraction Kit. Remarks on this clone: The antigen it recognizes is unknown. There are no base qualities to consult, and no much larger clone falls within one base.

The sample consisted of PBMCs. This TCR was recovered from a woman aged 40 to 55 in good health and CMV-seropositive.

The CDR3 sequence is CASSGVGGGALDNEQFF. The bases are TGTGCCAGCAGTGGAGTTGGCGGGGGGGCCTTAGACAATGAGCAGTTCTTC. The sequence joins TRBV2 to TRBJ2-1; TRBD2 aligns with 9 central bases. From cysteine to phenylalanine, the CDR3 is 17 amino acids long. Just the 51-base CDR3 DNA is kept, in frame starting at base 1. CDR1 SNHLY and CDR2 FYNNEI were looked up in the germline V gene. The germline V end is reduced by 4 bases and the J end by 5 bases; junction bases left unmatched: 12.